The source of this T cell receptor beta chain is a study of siplizumab effects on memory and regulatory T cells (dated by TCRdb to the late 2010s). In the study overall: The study looked at the effect of siplizumab, an anti-CD2 antibody, on alloreactive T-cell subsets in allogeneic mixed lymphocyte reactions made from human PBMCs. What the work shows at the level of the full study, not this receptor alone: Compared with memory T cells, unstimulated naive T cells appeared more diverse, and naive cells seemed to make a substantial contribution to the alloresponse. Because sequences below about 10^-5 frequency were poorly captured, only a minor fraction of alloreactive clones could be mapped to unstimulated subsets. The suppressive function of proliferating Tregs from siplizumab cultures was not functionally confirmed. For roughly 75-97% of proliferating CD4+ or CD8+ clones, no naive or memory phenotype could be assigned. Among mappable alloreactive CD4+ clones, an average Treg-derived fraction of over 60% was observed with siplizumab, compared with 26.9% in control reactions. The cumulative frequency of alloreactive sequences that could be traced back to unstimulated CD4+ memory T cells was significantly reduced by siplizumab.

Receptor amplification or capture employed the immunoSEQ multiplex PCR assay. Around 92,000 TCR templates per sample were assayed by the deep sequencing platform. Genomic DNA extracted from sorted T cells was used for TCRbeta CDR3 sequencing. The authors' analysis ran thus. Clonal analysis of TCRbeta CDR3 data was done in the R programming language. Unstimulated samples were compared with post-reaction CFSE-low samples to define alloreactive CD4+ and CD8+ clones. Alloreactive CD4+ clones were assigned to regulatory or non-regulatory origin by matching sequences to sorted unstimulated Treg and non-Treg repertoires. TCRdb's version of the immuneACCESS table is confined to in-frame rearrangements and falls short of the full clone set. An unresolved V gene accounts for under half of the shortfall where checked; the remainder is of unknown origin. Clone size and V and J calls were adopted from that table, with D and trimming inferred from the DNA. The sample contains 100,000 or so clones, more than 85% of them found a single time. Together, the top ten hold about 0.15% of the sample.

TCRbeta CDR3 sequencing was performed on sorted unstimulated T cells and on proliferating T cells recovered from mixed lymphocyte reactions. Fresh whole blood from fewer than 11 HLA-typed healthy donors served as the source for isolating PBMCs. As to this clone: Its antigen is currently not known. One base away there is no much larger clone; base qualities are not given.

Inclusive of the bounding cysteine and phenylalanine, the CDR3 is 15 residues long. Of all the DNA, just the CDR3 is kept, 45 bases in frame from base 1. V gives up 3 bases and J gives up 4 bases, and the segment between their germline ends measures 14 bases. From a lookup of the germline V gene, CDR1 and CDR2 are SGHVS and FNYEAQ. Sequencing was performed on CD4+ T cells sorted from blood. Here the chain combines TRBV7-6 and TRBJ2-3; a weak D assignment points to TRBD2 (7 bases agree). The sequence came from a human donor in good health. The CDR3 region has the sequence CASSLNRGGSDTQYF. The bases read TGTGCCAGCAGCTTGAATAGGGGGGGGTCAGATACGCAGTATTTT.